The rows below give T cell receptor beta chains drawn from one sample of a study of blood T cell repertoires in COVID-19. Some clones are missing from TCRdb's copy, which holds only in-frame ones; the method was immunoSEQ multiplex PCR. The repertoire has roughly 20,000 clones, around 86% of them found once; the top ten carry roughly 9.8%. Specimen: peripheral blood. These receptors came from a human donor in a cohort sampled during active COVID-19. CDR3s include the opening cysteine and the closing phenylalanine or tryptophan. Each record gives: D gene, V gene, J gene, clone size, CDR3 DNA, CDR3 protein. The D gene is left open where the match is weak. Clone sizes are given selectively: once, few, many, or a class where the clone is expanded.

>TRBD2|TRBV5-1|TRBJ2-1|.
TGCGCCAGCATCATGGCCCCACTAGCGGGAAGGGGTGAGCAGTTCTTC
CASIMAPLAGRGEQFF
>.|TRBV24-1|TRBJ1-4|.
TGTGCCACCAGTGATCCCGGCCTGGGGGGAGCTAATGAAAAACTGTTTTTT
CATSDPGLGGANEKLFF
>TRBD1|TRBV28|TRBJ2-1|.
TGTGCCAGCAGTGCCGGGACAGGGTACAATGAGCAGTTCTTC
CASSAGTGYNEQFF
>.|TRBV3-1/TRBV3-2|TRBJ2-7|.
TGTGCCAGCAGCCAAGGAAGGTCCCTTTTGGGCGCGCAGTACTTC
CASSQGRSLLGAQYF
>.|TRBV12-3/TRBV12-4|TRBJ2-7|.
TGTGCCAGCAGTTTTTTCTATCGCTACGAGCAGTACTTC
CASSFFYRYEQYF
>.|TRBV6-1|TRBJ2-7|.
TGTGCCAGCAGTGAAGAGGCAGGGGTCGGGTCCTACGAGCAGTACTTC
CASSEEAGVGSYEQYF
>.|TRBV19|TRBJ2-7|.
TGTGCCAGTAGTCCCCCTCTAGTCCCCTACGAGCAGTACTTC
CASSPPLVPYEQYF
>TRBD1|TRBV19|TRBJ2-3|.
TGTGCCAGCAGAAACAGGGGGCAGAGCACAGATACGCAGTATTTT
CASRNRGQSTDTQYF
>.|TRBV5-4|TRBJ2-1|.
TGTGCCAGCAGCACCCCAGGGGGGAGCCACTCCTACAATGAGCAGTTCTTC
CASSTPGGSHSYNEQFF
>TRBD1|TRBV7-2|TRBJ2-5|.
TGTGCCAGCAGCCCTGTGGGACAGGGATTGGAAGAGACCCAGTACTTC
CASSPVGQGLEETQYF
>TRBD1|TRBV4-2|TRBJ1-4|.
TGTGCCAGCAGCCAAGACGGACAGGGTTCGGGTAATGAAAAACTGTTTTTT
CASSQDGQGSGNEKLFF
>.|TRBV20-1|TRBJ2-7|.
TGCAGTGCTAGTGCCTGGGACATCTACGAGCAGTACTTC
CSASAWDIYEQYF
>TRBD2|TRBV15|TRBJ2-1|once
TGTGCCACCAGCAGACTCAGCGGACTAGCGGGAAATTACAATGAGCAGTTCTTC
CATSRLSGLAGNYNEQFF
>TRBD1|TRBV5-1|TRBJ2-1|.
TGCGCCAGCAGCACGGACAGGGATGAGCAGTTCTTC
CASSTDRDEQFF
>.|TRBV18|TRBJ2-5|.
TGTGCCAGCTCACCAAGCGTTAAAGAGACCCAGTACTTC
CASSPSVKETQYF
>TRBD1|TRBV19|TRBJ2-6|.
TGTGCCAGTACCCCGGACAGGGTAAGCTCTGGGGCCAACGTCCTGACTTTC
CASTPDRVSSGANVLTF
>.|TRBV29-1|TRBJ1-1|.
TGCAGCGTTGGGGCAGGGGTCAACACTGAAGCTTTCTTT
CSVGAGVNTEAFF
>TRBD2|TRBV2|TRBJ2-3|.
TGTGCCAGCAGTTCTAGACTAGCGGGAGACCGATATACGCAGTATTTT
CASSSRLAGDRYTQYF
>.|TRBV19|TRBJ2-7|.
TGTGCCAGTAGTCCGTACACCCCCTCCTACGAGCAGTACTTC
CASSPYTPSYEQYF
>.|TRBV11-2|TRBJ2-2|.
TGTGCCAGCAGCTTAGTAGCCGGGGAGCTGTTTTTT
CASSLVAGELFF
>TRBD2|TRBV5-6|TRBJ2-4|.
TGTGCCAGCAGCTCCGGGAGGGTTCCCTTAGCCAAAAACATTCAGTACTTC
CASSSGRVPLAKNIQYF
>.|TRBV23-1|TRBJ2-7|.
TGCGCCAGCAGTCAATCCCCCAGGGGCTACGAGCAGTACTTC
CASSQSPRGYEQYF
>TRBD1|TRBV7-2|TRBJ2-2|.
TGTGCCAGCAGCCCGCGACAGGGGTCCGGGGAGCTGTTTTTT
CASSPRQGSGELFF
>TRBD1|TRBV5-4|TRBJ2-2|.
TGTGCCAGCAGCCGGACAGGTTACACCGGGGAGCTGTTTTTT
CASSRTGYTGELFF
>.|TRBV6-5|TRBJ1-1|.
TGTGCCAGCAGTTTCAGGAAGAACACTGAAGCTTTCTTT
CASSFRKNTEAFF
>.|TRBV24-1|TRBJ2-3|.
TGTGCCACCAGTGATATTCTAGCGACTAGCACAGATACGCAGTATTTT
CATSDILATSTDTQYF
>.|TRBV19|TRBJ1-2|.
TGTGCCAGTAGGCAACAGGGTGTAGTCGATGGCTACACCTTC
CASRQQGVVDGYTF
>.|TRBV19|TRBJ1-2|.
TGTGCCAGTAGTCCCTCCGTCGGTAGCTCTAACTATGGCTACACCTTC
CASSPSVGSSNYGYTF
>.|TRBV7-9|TRBJ1-1|.
TGTGCCAGCAGCTCCGGAGGGGCTGAAGCTTTCTTT
CASSSGGAEAFF
>.|TRBV7-2|TRBJ2-2|.
TGTGCCAGCAGCTTAGGACTAGAGGTTGGGGCCGGGGAGCTGTTTTTT
CASSLGLEVGAGELFF
>.|TRBV2|TRBJ2-3|.
TGTGCCAGCAGCCTGGATTTTTCAGGGGCAGATACGCAGTATTTT
CASSLDFSGADTQYF
>.|TRBV9|TRBJ2-6|.
TGTGCCAGCAGCGTAGTGGGCTACGATTACTCTGGGGCCAACGTCCTGACTTTC
CASSVVGYDYSGANVLTF
>.|TRBV6-4|TRBJ2-1|once
TGTGCCAGCAGTGAAAGGGGTGGAGCAAATGAGCAGTTCTTC
CASSERGGANEQFF
>.|TRBV28|TRBJ1-4|.
TGTGCCAGCACTCGACTGCTTTTGGGTGAAAAACTGTTTTTT
CASTRLLLGEKLFF
>.|TRBV30|TRBJ2-7|.
TGTGCCTGGAGTTCAGGAAACGGCTACGAGCAGTACTTC
CAWSSGNGYEQYF